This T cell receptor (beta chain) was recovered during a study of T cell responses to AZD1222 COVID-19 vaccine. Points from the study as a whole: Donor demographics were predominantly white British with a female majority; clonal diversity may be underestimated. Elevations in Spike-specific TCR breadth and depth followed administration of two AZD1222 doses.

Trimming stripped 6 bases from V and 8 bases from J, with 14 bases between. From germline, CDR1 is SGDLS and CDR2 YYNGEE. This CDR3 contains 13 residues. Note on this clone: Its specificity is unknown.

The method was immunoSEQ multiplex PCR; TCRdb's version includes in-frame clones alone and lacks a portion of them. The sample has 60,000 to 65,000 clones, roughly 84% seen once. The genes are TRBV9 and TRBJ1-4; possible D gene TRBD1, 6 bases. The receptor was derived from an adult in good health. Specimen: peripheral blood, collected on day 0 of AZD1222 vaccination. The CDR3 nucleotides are TGTGCCAGCACCCCAGGGGATCGGGAAAAACTGTTTTTT. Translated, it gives CASTPGDREKLFF.